What follows are 28 T cell receptor beta chains derived from one specimen sequenced in a study of neoadjuvant nivolumab and ipilimumab in lung cancer (dated by TCRdb to about 2020). The sample's time point label, in plain terms: pretherapy, before neoadjuvant immune checkpoint inhibitors. Libraries were constructed by the immunoSEQ multiplex PCR assay. This immuneACCESS table, as held by TCRdb, lists in-frame sequences with V and J called but not all clones. Of the missing ones, under half trace to an unresolved V gene in checked studies; the others have no known cause. The sample profile shows fewer than 40,000 clones; roughly 89% of them were found once. The ten largest clonotypes hold about 3.3% of the sample. Material: peripheral blood, obtained before neoadjuvant nivolumab, alone or with ipilimumab. These receptors all come from an adult with non-small cell lung cancer.

Only one count was recorded for this clone. The chain uses TRBV7-2 and TRBJ1-1; D not resolved. Germline CDR1 and CDR2: SGHTA and FQGNSA. V was pared by 1 base and J by 3 bases, with 6 bases between. The CDR3 contains 13 residues. CDR3 region: CASSLGMDTEAFF. The CDR3 DNA sequence: TGTGCCAGCAGCTTAGGTATGGACACTGAAGCTTTCTTT.

This chain uses TRBV11-2 with TRBJ1-5; D gene unclear. The germline V and J ends were trimmed by 5 bases and 4 bases, with 12 bases remaining between them. The CDR3 loop spans 14 amino acids. The germline CDR1 and CDR2 sequences are SGHAT and FQNNGV. CDR3 loop: CASSPVGRNQPQHF. As DNA, the CDR3 is TGTGCCAGCAGCCCTGTGGGGAGAAATCAGCCCCAGCATTTT.

This chain links TRBV7-9 with TRBJ2-3, with a possible D match to TRBD2 (6 bases). Trimming took off 5 bases at V and 0 bases at J, with 18 bases between the two ends. The CDR3 extends over 17 amino acids. The germline CDR1 and CDR2 sequences are SEHNR and FQNEAQ (reference sequence). The CDR3 protein is CASSPSLGSGSTDTQYF. The CDR3 nucleotides read TGTGCCAGCAGCCCCTCGCTGGGTAGCGGTAGCACAGATACGCAGTATTTT.

This chain connects TRBV15 to TRBJ1-2, with TRBD1 identical over 11 bases. Germline loops: CDR1 LNHNV, CDR2 YYDKDF (reference sequence). The J segment lost 4 bases and the V segment lost 0 bases, leaving 1 base of the junction unmatched. CDR3 length: 15 amino acids. DNA for the CDR3: TGTGCCACCAGCAGAGATGGGACAGGGGGCTATGGCTACACCTTC. Residues: CATSRDGTGGYGYTF.

This clone showed up just once. This rearrangement joins TRBV6-5 to TRBJ2-7; TRBD1 might be the D (5 bases). V was cut by 3 bases and J by 2 bases, with 14 bases left in between. The CDR3 length is 15 residues. Germline assignment: CDR1 MNHEY and CDR2 SVGAGI. The CDR3 is CASSYGAGNPYEQYF. In DNA, the CDR3 is TGTGCCAGCAGTTATGGGGCAGGGAATCCCTACGAGCAGTACTTC.

The chain couples TRBV29-1 to TRBJ1-5; D call uncertain. The CDR3 totals 14 residues. Germline CDR1 and CDR2: SQVTM and ANQGSEA. With 5 bases removed from V and 0 bases from J, the gap between germline ends came to 11 bases. CDR3 residues: CSVQITDSNQPQHF. Here the CDR3 DNA reads TGCAGCGTTCAGATAACAGATAGCAATCAGCCCCAGCATTTT.

CDR3 in DNA: TGTGCCTGCGCACCGACCGGGGCGGGCGAGCAGTACTTC. Its translation: CACAPTGAGEQYF. V is TRBV7-9 and J is TRBJ2-7; D possibly matches TRBD1 or TRBD2 (5 bases each). Deletions cut 11 bases from V and 6 bases from J, with 20 bases between. This CDR3 is built from 13 residues. Germline CDR1 SEHNR, CDR2 FQNEAQ (reference sequence).

This sequence joins TRBV5-1 and TRBJ2-5; 10 bases are a match to TRBD2. The CDR3 consists of 14 residues. V shed 4 bases, J shed 5 bases, and the junction held 5 bases outside the gene matches. Germline CDR1 reads SGHRS; CDR2 reads YFSETQ. CDR3 nucleotides: TGCGCCAGCAGCACCTCGACTAGCGGGGAGACCCAGTACTTC. Its translation is CASSTSTSGETQYF.

This chain connects TRBV10-3 to TRBJ2-1; 11 nucleotides agree with TRBD2. The length of the CDR3 is 16 residues. Germline trimming cut 2 bases from V and 3 bases from J; bases unmatched to any gene: 3. Germline V gene data show CDR1 as ENHRY and CDR2 as SYGVKD. The CDR3 sequence is CAISEATSGIYNEQFF. In nucleotides, the CDR3 is TGTGCCATCAGTGAGGCGACTAGCGGGATCTACAATGAGCAGTTCTTC.

The V and J genes are TRBV6-1 and TRBJ2-7, with 8 bases aligning to TRBD2. The CDR3 extends over 16 amino acids. Looked up from germline, CDR1 is MNHNS and CDR2 is SASEGT. V lost 4 bases to trimming and J lost 1 base; unmatched junction nucleotides: 9. The CDR3 region is CASSARGLAASYEQYF. The CDR3 DNA reads TGTGCCAGCAGTGCAAGAGGACTAGCCGCGTCCTACGAGCAGTACTTC.

This clone was picked up a small number of times. The gene calls are TRBV18 and TRBJ2-2, with a possible D match to TRBD2 (6 bases). Germline CDR1 KGHSH, CDR2 LQKENI. The CDR3 consists of 16 residues. V was trimmed by 5 bases and J by 4 bases, leaving 17 bases between them. The CDR3 DNA follows: TGTGCCAGCTCAGCGGGACGTACGCGAGTCACCGGGGAGCTGTTTTTT. This encodes CASSAGRTRVTGELFF.

This clone has just one count. The rearrangement uses TRBV30 and TRBJ1-1; D is uncertain. Deletions cut 6 bases from V and 8 bases from J, with 13 bases between. The CDR3 runs to 11 residues. CDR1 and CDR2 (germline): GTSNPN, SVGIG (reference sequence). This chain's CDR3 is CACSGRPEAFF. The CDR3 coding sequence is TGTGCCTGCTCGGGTCGGCCAGAAGCTTTCTTT.

This chain connects TRBV10-3 to TRBJ1-1; D is unclear. Germline V gives CDR1 ENHRY, CDR2 SYGVKD. With 7 bases removed from V and 1 base from J, the gap between germline ends came to 7 bases. The CDR3 length is 12 residues. The CDR3 sequence: CAIKDPNTEAFF. CDR3 sequence (DNA): TGTGCCATCAAAGACCCGAACACTGAAGCTTTCTTT.

The J gene is TRBJ2-7, the V gene TRBV6-1; 7 nucleotides match TRBD1. V lost 4 bases to trimming and J lost 4 bases; unmatched junction nucleotides: 16. Germline values: CDR1 MNHNS, CDR2 SASEGT. The CDR3 is 17 residues long. This CDR3 reads CASSGPPYGTASYEQYF. DNA of the CDR3: TGTGCCAGCAGTGGCCCCCCCTACGGGACAGCCTCTTACGAGCAGTACTTC.

This chain connects TRBV6-4 to TRBJ2-1, with 8 positions matching TRBD2. The trim removed 0 bases at V and 8 bases at J, leaving 6 bases unmatched. CDR3 size: 15 residues. Germline V gives CDR1 MRHNA, CDR2 SNTAGT. DNA of the CDR3: TGTGCCAGCAGTGACTCGACGGGAGGGCATGATGAGCAGTTCTTC. It is translated as CASSDSTGGHDEQFF.

This clone appeared once. The chain joins TRBV7-3 to TRBJ1-1; D gene unclear. Germline CDR1 and CDR2: SGHTA and FQGTGA. CDR3 length: 13 residues. Trimming shortened V by 6 bases and J by 0 bases, and 8 bases separated the two germline ends. CDR3 bases: TGTGCCAGCAGTGATGCGGTGAACACTGAAGCTTTCTTT. Its protein is CASSDAVNTEAFF.

The chain links TRBV25-1 to TRBJ2-1; 8 bases are shared with TRBD1. J was trimmed by 5 bases and V by 7 bases; bases with no gene match: 10. The CDR3 runs to 15 residues. CDR1 and CDR2 (germline): MGHDK, SYGVNS. CDR3 loop: CASNPDRGINNEQFF. The CDR3 DNA reads as TGTGCCAGCAACCCAGACAGGGGCATAAACAATGAGCAGTTCTTC.

The chain recombines TRBV29-1 with TRBJ1-4, with 9 positions matching TRBD1. J gave up 4 bases and V 4 bases, and 4 bases lay outside the gene matches. The CDR3 length is 14 residues. The germline gives CDR1 SQVTM, CDR2 ANQGSEA. The CDR3 is CSVGDRAGNEKLFF. The CDR3 DNA reads TGCAGCGTTGGGGACAGGGCTGGTAATGAAAAACTGTTTTTT.

The rearrangement uses TRBV6-5 and TRBJ2-1, with 8 bases matching TRBD1. After removal of 2 bases from V and 13 bases from J, the junction contained 7 bases not matched to a gene. Germline V gives CDR1 MNHEY, CDR2 SVGAGI. The CDR3 extends over 13 amino acids. CDR3 in DNA: TGTGCCAGCAGTTACACCTCTGACAGGGGTCAGTTCTTC. Translating gives CASSYTSDRGQFF.

J is TRBJ2-5 and V is TRBV5-1; TRBD2 agrees at 8 bases. Looked up from germline, CDR1 is SGHRS and CDR2 is YFSETQ. Trimming cost V 4 bases and J 2 bases; bases outside gene matches: 10. This CDR3 contains 16 residues. CDR3 nucleotide sequence: TGCGCCAGCAGCCGGAGGGGTAGCGGGATGCAAGAGACCCAGTACTTC. This encodes CASSRRGSGMQETQYF. The full variable domain, rest sourced from reference TRBV5-1 and TRBJ2-5, is KAGVTQTPRYLIKTRGQQVTLSCSPISGHRSVSWYQQTPGQGLQFLFEYFSETQRNKGNFPGRFSGRQFSNSRSEMNVSTLELGDSALYLCASSRRGSGMQETQYFGPGTRLLVL.

This rearrangement joins TRBV29-1 to TRBJ2-5, with 9 positions matching TRBD2. The germline V gene encodes CDR1 SQVTM and CDR2 ANQGSEA. Germline trimming cut 0 bases from V and 5 bases from J; bases unmatched to any gene: 4. This CDR3 has 14 residues. The CDR3, as DNA: TGCAGCGTTGAAGATCCAGGGACTAGCGAGACCCAGTACTTC. Protein product: CSVEDPGTSETQYF. Full variable domain (outside the CDR3, taken from reference TRBV29-1 and TRBJ2-5): SAVISQKPSRDICQRGTSLTIQCQVDSQVTMMFWYRQQPGQSLTLIATANQGSEATYESGFVIDKFPISRPNLTFSTLTVSNMSPEDSSIYLCSVEDPGTSETQYFGPGTRLLVL.

The rearrangement links TRBV23-1 to TRBJ2-2; a possible D gene is TRBD1 (5 bases). TRBV23-1 is marked as an open reading frame, function uncertain. V dropped 2 bases and J dropped 6 bases, with 13 bases sitting between them. CDR3 size: 15 residues. The CDR3 nucleotides read TGCGCCAGCAGTCAAGGGCAGGGTACGGCCGGGGAGCTGTTTTTT. Translated: CASSQGQGTAGELFF.

This chain connects TRBV20-1 to TRBJ1-2, with D uncertain. The germline V gene encodes CDR1 DFQATT and CDR2 SNEGSKA (reference sequence). V lost 0 bases, J lost 13 bases, and 12 bases lay in between. CDR3 length: 11 residues. The CDR3 bases are TGCAGTGCTAGAGATGGTCTCAGCTGCACCTTC. Translated, it gives CSARDGLSCTF.

The rearrangement joins TRBV11-2 to TRBJ2-5; 7 bases line up with TRBD1. V was clipped by 1 base and J by 4 bases; unmatched bases: 0. The CDR3 contains 13 residues. Germline CDR1 is SGHAT and CDR2 is FQNNGV. This CDR3 is CASSLGQGETQYF. The CDR3 DNA sequence: TGTGCCAGCAGCTTAGGACAGGGAGAGACCCAGTACTTC.

The V and J genes are TRBV7-9 and TRBJ2-5, with TRBD2 matching over 9 bases. J lost 1 base, V lost 1 base, and 1 base had no gene match. Germline CDR1 is SEHNR and CDR2 is FQNEAQ (reference sequence). This CDR3 is 15 amino acids long. The CDR3: CASSLETSGQETQYF. The CDR3 DNA follows: TGTGCCAGCAGCTTAGAGACTAGCGGCCAAGAGACCCAGTACTTC.

This clone was seen only a few times. This rearrangement joins TRBV7-2 to TRBJ2-2; no reliable D call. V was trimmed by 5 bases and J by 6 bases, leaving 4 bases between them. The CDR3 sequence is 11 residues long. Germline CDR1 is SGHTA and CDR2 is FQGNSA. In DNA form, the CDR3 reads TGTGCCAGCAGCAAACCCGGGGAGCTGTTTTTT. Translation gives CASSKPGELFF.

The chain is built from TRBV7-2 and TRBJ2-7, with a weak D call TRBD2 (7 bases). V gave up 4 bases and J gave up 6 bases, with 19 bases separating them. This CDR3 has 15 amino acids. Germline-derived CDR1 and CDR2 are SGHTA and FQGNSA. The CDR3 sequence: CASSYQGGAVSEQYF. The CDR3 region has the DNA TGTGCCAGCAGCTATCAAGGGGGGGCAGTTAGCGAGCAGTACTTC.

This chain joins TRBV7-2 and TRBJ1-2; TRBD1 is a possible D gene (6 bases). The germline V gene encodes CDR1 SGHTA and CDR2 FQGNSA. The V end lost 5 bases, the J end lost 4 bases, and 17 bases lay between the germline ends. The CDR3 sequence is 15 residues long. CDR3: CASSTERGRAYGYTF. CDR3 DNA sequence: TGTGCCAGCAGCACCGAGAGGGGGAGGGCCTATGGCTACACCTTC.